A selection of T cell receptor beta chains follows, all from one sample in a study of blood T cell repertoires in COVID-19. Here immunoSEQ multiplex PCR was the method, and the copy in TCRdb shows in-frame clones only, minus some. The profile shows tens of thousands of clones, over 75% of them singletons. The sequencing sample was made of peripheral blood. These receptors all stem from a human donor with active COVID-19. The donor label of this sample is uncertain. Each CDR3 is given with its conserved first and last residue. Each record gives: V gene, D gene, clone size, J gene, CDR3 DNA, CDR3 protein. A D gene is named only where the DNA matches it firmly. Part of the rows lack a size; the others show once, few, many or a class for expanded clones.

v_call: TRBV5-6
d_call: TRBD1
clone_size: NA
j_call: TRBJ2-3
cdr3_nt: TGTGCCAGCAGCAAAGGGACAGGGCTCAGCACAGATACGCAGTATTTT
cdr3_aa: CASSKGTGLSTDTQYF

v_call: TRBV13
d_call: NA
clone_size: NA
j_call: TRBJ1-1
cdr3_nt: TGTGCCAGCAGCTCTACCGAACAGCGGACAGACATGAACACTGAAGCTTTCTTT
cdr3_aa: CASSSTEQRTDMNTEAFF

v_call: TRBV29-1
d_call: NA
clone_size: NA
j_call: TRBJ2-5
cdr3_nt: TGCAGCGTTCGGTGGGAGACCCAGTACTTC
cdr3_aa: CSVRWETQYF

v_call: TRBV24-1
d_call: NA
clone_size: NA
j_call: TRBJ2-1
cdr3_nt: TGTGCCACCAGTGATCCCGGCGGGGAGCTCAATGAGCAGTTCTTC
cdr3_aa: CATSDPGGELNEQFF

v_call: TRBV4-1
d_call: NA
clone_size: NA
j_call: TRBJ2-7
cdr3_nt: TGCGCCAGCAGCCAAATTCCGACAGCCGCCTACGAGCAGTACTTC
cdr3_aa: CASSQIPTAAYEQYF

v_call: TRBV7-9
d_call: NA
clone_size: NA
j_call: TRBJ1-1
cdr3_nt: TGTGCCAGCAGCCCTAGAGGGGGGAACACTGAAGCTTTCTTT
cdr3_aa: CASSPRGGNTEAFF

v_call: TRBV18
d_call: NA
clone_size: NA
j_call: TRBJ2-5
cdr3_nt: TGTGCCAGCTCACCATCAGATACCCGTAAGACCCAGTACTTC
cdr3_aa: CASSPSDTRKTQYF

v_call: TRBV3-1/TRBV3-2
d_call: NA
clone_size: NA
j_call: TRBJ1-1
cdr3_nt: TGTGCCAGCAGCCATACAGGGATCGTCATGAACACTGAAGCTTTCTTT
cdr3_aa: CASSHTGIVMNTEAFF

v_call: TRBV24-1
d_call: NA
clone_size: NA
j_call: TRBJ2-1
cdr3_nt: TGTGCCACCGGGCCCCATTACGGCGAGGAGCAGTTCTTC
cdr3_aa: CATGPHYGEEQFF

v_call: TRBV21-1
d_call: NA
clone_size: few
j_call: TRBJ1-2
cdr3_nt: TGTGCCAGCAGCAGGCAGGAGGGGCCAGAGTATGGCTACACCTTC
cdr3_aa: CASSRQEGPEYGYTF

v_call: TRBV5-4
d_call: TRBD1
clone_size: NA
j_call: TRBJ2-7
cdr3_nt: TGTGCCAGCAGTCGCGATTTCGACAGGGGAACCTACGAGCAGTACTTC
cdr3_aa: CASSRDFDRGTYEQYF

v_call: TRBV6-6
d_call: NA
clone_size: once
j_call: TRBJ1-2
cdr3_nt: TGTGCCAGCAGTAGCGAGGGGGTTAGATATGGCTACACCTTC
cdr3_aa: CASSSEGVRYGYTF

v_call: TRBV7-2
d_call: NA
clone_size: NA
j_call: TRBJ1-2
cdr3_nt: TGTGCCAGCAGCTTAGCGAGGGAAACTAACTATGGCTACACCTTC
cdr3_aa: CASSLARETNYGYTF

v_call: TRBV6-1
d_call: NA
clone_size: NA
j_call: TRBJ1-1
cdr3_nt: TGTGCCAGCAGTGGACCCCTGGACAGTATTGAACTGAACACTGAAGCTTTCTTT
cdr3_aa: CASSGPLDSIELNTEAFF

v_call: TRBV6-5
d_call: TRBD2
clone_size: NA
j_call: TRBJ2-1
cdr3_nt: TGTGCCGAGAGCGGGGGGGCGGTCAATGAGCAGTTCTTC
cdr3_aa: CAESGGAVNEQFF

v_call: TRBV7-9
d_call: TRBD2
clone_size: NA
j_call: TRBJ2-7
cdr3_nt: TGTGCCAGCAGCATGTCTAGCGGGGGGGCCGAGTACGAGCAGTACTTC
cdr3_aa: CASSMSSGGAEYEQYF

v_call: TRBV10-3
d_call: TRBD1
clone_size: NA
j_call: TRBJ1-1
cdr3_nt: TGTGCCATCAGTGACTCTACAGGGGAGAACACTGAAGCTTTCTTT
cdr3_aa: CAISDSTGENTEAFF

v_call: TRBV7-2
d_call: TRBD2
clone_size: NA
j_call: TRBJ2-1
cdr3_nt: TGTGCCAGCAGCTCCCGGACTAGCGGGGGGGCAGGGAATGAGCAGTTCTTC
cdr3_aa: CASSSRTSGGAGNEQFF

v_call: TRBV3-1/TRBV3-2
d_call: NA
clone_size: NA
j_call: TRBJ2-6
cdr3_nt: TGTGCCAGCAGCCAAGACACCAGCTCTGGGGCCAACGTCCTGACTTTC
cdr3_aa: CASSQDTSSGANVLTF

v_call: TRBV4-1
d_call: NA
clone_size: NA
j_call: TRBJ1-1
cdr3_nt: TGCGCCAGCAGCCATCTAGATCCAGGGTCAGGCACTGAAGCTTTCTTT
cdr3_aa: CASSHLDPGSGTEAFF

v_call: TRBV5-1
d_call: TRBD2
clone_size: NA
j_call: TRBJ2-1
cdr3_nt: TGCGCCAGCAAAACCGGGACTAGCGGGGGAAATGAGCAGTTCTTC
cdr3_aa: CASKTGTSGGNEQFF

v_call: TRBV3-1/TRBV3-2
d_call: TRBD2
clone_size: NA
j_call: TRBJ2-5
cdr3_nt: TGTGCCAGCAGCCAGTTCCCCGGAGCTAGCGGGGGGTTTCAAGAGACCCAGTACTTC
cdr3_aa: CASSQFPGASGGFQETQYF

v_call: TRBV6-5
d_call: NA
clone_size: NA
j_call: TRBJ2-2
cdr3_nt: TGTGCCAGCAGCCGCCCTAATACCGGGGAGCTGTTTTTT
cdr3_aa: CASSRPNTGELFF

v_call: TRBV6-2/TRBV6-3
d_call: TRBD2
clone_size: NA
j_call: TRBJ2-7
cdr3_nt: TGTGCCAGCAGTTACCTAGCGGGGGGCCCACCCTACGAGCAGTACTTC
cdr3_aa: CASSYLAGGPPYEQYF

v_call: TRBV9
d_call: NA
clone_size: NA
j_call: TRBJ2-5
cdr3_nt: TGTGCCAGCAGCGTCTCCCTGCGGCGGGGCACCCAAGAGACCCAGTACTTC
cdr3_aa: CASSVSLRRGTQETQYF

v_call: TRBV2
d_call: TRBD1
clone_size: NA
j_call: TRBJ2-2
cdr3_nt: TGTGCCAGCAGGGGGACAGGGAACACCGGGGAGCTGTTTTTT
cdr3_aa: CASRGTGNTGELFF